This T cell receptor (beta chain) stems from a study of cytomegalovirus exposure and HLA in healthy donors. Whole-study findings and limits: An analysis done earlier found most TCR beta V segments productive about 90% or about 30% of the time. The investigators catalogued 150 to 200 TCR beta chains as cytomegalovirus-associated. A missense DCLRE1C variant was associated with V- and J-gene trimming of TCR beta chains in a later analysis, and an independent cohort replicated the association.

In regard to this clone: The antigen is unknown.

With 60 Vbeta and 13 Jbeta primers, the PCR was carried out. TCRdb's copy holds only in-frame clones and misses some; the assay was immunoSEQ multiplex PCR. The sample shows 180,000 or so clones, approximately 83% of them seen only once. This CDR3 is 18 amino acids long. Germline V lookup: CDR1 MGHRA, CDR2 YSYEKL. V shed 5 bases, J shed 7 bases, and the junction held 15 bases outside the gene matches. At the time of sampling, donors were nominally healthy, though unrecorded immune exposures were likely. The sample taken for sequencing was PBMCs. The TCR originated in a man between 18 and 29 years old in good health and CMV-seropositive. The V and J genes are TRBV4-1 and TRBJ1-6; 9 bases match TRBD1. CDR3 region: CASSGIRDRVLSNSPLHF. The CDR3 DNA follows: TGCGCCAGCAGCGGGATCCGGGACAGGGTTTTATCAAATTCACCCCTCCACTTT.